Reported below is one T cell receptor (beta chain). There are 15 residues in the CDR3. After removal of 3 bases from V and 1 base from J, the junction contained 8 bases not matched to a gene. The germline V gene encodes CDR1 DFQATT and CDR2 SNEGSKA (reference sequence). This sample is part of a study of Graves' ophthalmopathy and Graves' hyperthyroidism. Amplifying from RNA transcripts, the study obtained TCR beta CDR3 regions. Amplification began with first-round RT-PCR using HTBI primers, then second-round multiplex PCR was performed. Each CDR3 protein is one row after TCRdb ran MiXCR on the multiplex PCR reads. The table includes approximately 210,000 distinct CDR3 sequences, approximately 28% detected once.

Input material: peripheral blood. The chain has TRBV20-1 and TRBJ2-5; 7 nucleotides match TRBD2. This TCR came from a man aged 50-60 years with Graves' ophthalmopathy. The CDR3 DNA sequence: TGCAGTGCTAGGGGGACGGGAGGCCGCCAAGAGACCCAGTACTTC. Residues: CSARGTGGRQETQYF.